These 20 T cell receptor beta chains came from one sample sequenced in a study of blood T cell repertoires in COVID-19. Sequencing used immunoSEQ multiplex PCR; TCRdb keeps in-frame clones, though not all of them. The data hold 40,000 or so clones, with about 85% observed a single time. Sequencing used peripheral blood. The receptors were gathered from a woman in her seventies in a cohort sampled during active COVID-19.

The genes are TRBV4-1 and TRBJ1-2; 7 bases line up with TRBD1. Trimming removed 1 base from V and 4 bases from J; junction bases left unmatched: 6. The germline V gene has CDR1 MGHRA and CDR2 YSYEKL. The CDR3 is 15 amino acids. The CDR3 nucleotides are TGCGCCAGCAGCCAAGCCATTACAGGGGCCTATGGCTACACCTTC. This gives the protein CASSQAITGAYGYTF.

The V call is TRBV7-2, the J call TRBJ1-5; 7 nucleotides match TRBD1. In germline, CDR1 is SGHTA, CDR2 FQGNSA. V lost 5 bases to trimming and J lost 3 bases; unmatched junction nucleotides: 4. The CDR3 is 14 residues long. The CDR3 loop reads CASSDRAFNQPQHF. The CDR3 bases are TGTGCCAGCAGCGACAGGGCGTTCAATCAGCCCCAGCATTTT.

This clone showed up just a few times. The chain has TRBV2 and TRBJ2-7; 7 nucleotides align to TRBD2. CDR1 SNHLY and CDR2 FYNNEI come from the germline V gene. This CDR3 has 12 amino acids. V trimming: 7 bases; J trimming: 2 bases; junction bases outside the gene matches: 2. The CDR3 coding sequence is TGTGCCAGCATGGCGGGAGCCTACGAGCAGTACTTC. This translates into CASMAGAYEQYF.

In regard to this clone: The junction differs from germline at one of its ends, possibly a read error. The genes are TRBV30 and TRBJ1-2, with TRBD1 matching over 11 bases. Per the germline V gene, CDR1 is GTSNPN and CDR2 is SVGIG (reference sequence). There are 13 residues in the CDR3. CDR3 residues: CAWSSRDRGTMPF. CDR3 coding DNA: TGTGCCTGGAGTTCCCGGGACAGGGGGACGATGCCCTTC.

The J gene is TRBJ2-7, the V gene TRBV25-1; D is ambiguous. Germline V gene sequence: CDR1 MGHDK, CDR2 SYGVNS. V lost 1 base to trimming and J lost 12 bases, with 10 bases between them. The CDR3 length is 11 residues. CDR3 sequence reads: CASSESRSLYF. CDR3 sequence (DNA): TGTGCCAGCAGTGAATCCCGCTCACTGTACTTC.

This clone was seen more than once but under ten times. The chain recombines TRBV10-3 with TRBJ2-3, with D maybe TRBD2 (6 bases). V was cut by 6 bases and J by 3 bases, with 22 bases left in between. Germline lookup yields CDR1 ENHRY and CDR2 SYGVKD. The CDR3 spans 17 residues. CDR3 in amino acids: CAIRRGTKTWYTDTQYF. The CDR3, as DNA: TGTGCCATCAGGCGCGGGACCAAGACGTGGTATACAGATACGCAGTATTTT.

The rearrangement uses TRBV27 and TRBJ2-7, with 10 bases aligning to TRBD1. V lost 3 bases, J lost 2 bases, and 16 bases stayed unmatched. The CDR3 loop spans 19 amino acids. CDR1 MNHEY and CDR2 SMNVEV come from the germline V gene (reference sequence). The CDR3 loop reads CASSLKFRDRGIIPYEQYF. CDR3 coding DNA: TGTGCCAGCAGTTTGAAGTTCCGGGACAGGGGCATTATCCCCTACGAGCAGTACTTC.

This CDR3 reads CASSPPGTADSGANVLTF. CDR3 DNA sequence: TGTGCCAGCTCACCACCCGGGACAGCGGACTCTGGGGCCAACGTCCTGACTTTC. This chain uses TRBV18 with TRBJ2-6; 7 positions match TRBD1. Losses at the gene ends were 0 bases for V and 0 bases for J; bases not matched to a gene: 5. Germline CDR1 reads KGHSH; CDR2 reads LQKENI. The CDR3 consists of 18 residues.

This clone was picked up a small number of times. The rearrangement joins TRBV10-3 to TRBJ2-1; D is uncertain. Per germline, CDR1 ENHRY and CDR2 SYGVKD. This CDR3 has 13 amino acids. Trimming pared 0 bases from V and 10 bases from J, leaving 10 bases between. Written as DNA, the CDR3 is TGTGCCATCAGTGAGTCGAAGGCAGGCGAGCAGTTCTTC. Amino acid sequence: CAISESKAGEQFF.

The chain's CDR3 is CASSDTWAIAGETQYF. For the CDR3, the DNA is TGTGCCAGCAGCGACACATGGGCTATTGCGGGGGAGACCCAGTACTTC. This chain links TRBV7-9 with TRBJ2-5; D might be TRBD2 (6 bases). Germline V lookup: CDR1 SEHNR, CDR2 FQNEAQ (reference sequence). The CDR3 runs to 16 residues. With 5 bases removed from V and 5 bases from J, the gap between germline ends came to 21 bases. The variable domain in full, completed from reference TRBV7-9 and TRBJ2-5, reads DTGVSQNPRHKITKRGQNVTFRCDPISEHNRLYWYRQTLGQGPEFLTYFQNEAQLEKSRLLSDRFSAERPKGSFSTLEIQRTEQGDSAMYLCASSDTWAIAGETQYFGPGTRLLVL.

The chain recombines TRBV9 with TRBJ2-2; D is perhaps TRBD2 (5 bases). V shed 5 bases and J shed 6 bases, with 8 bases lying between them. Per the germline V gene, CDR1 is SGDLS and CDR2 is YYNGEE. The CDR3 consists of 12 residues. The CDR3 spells CASSGGAGELFF. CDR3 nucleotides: TGTGCCAGCAGTGGAGGAGCCGGGGAGCTGTTTTTT.

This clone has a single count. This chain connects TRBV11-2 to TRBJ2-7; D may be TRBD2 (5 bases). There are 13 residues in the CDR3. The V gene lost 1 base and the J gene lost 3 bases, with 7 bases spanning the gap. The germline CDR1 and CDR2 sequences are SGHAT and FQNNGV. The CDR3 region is CASSLVEGYEQYF. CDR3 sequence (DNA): TGTGCCAGCAGCTTAGTTGAGGGCTACGAGCAGTACTTC.

The CDR3 is CASSQSLDRSSGNTIYF. Written as DNA, the CDR3 is TGTGCCAGCAGCCAATCATTGGACAGGAGCTCTGGAAACACCATATATTTT. The rearrangement joins TRBV3-1 (or the pseudogene TRBV3-2) to TRBJ1-3; 7 positions match TRBD1. Germline V CDR1 and CDR2: LGHDT, YNNKEL (reference sequence). The junction had 7 bases not matched to a gene; V was cut back by 2 bases and J by 0 bases. CDR3 length equals 17 residues.

The CDR3 reads CASSFIAAGTDTQYF. CDR3 nucleotide sequence: TGTGCCAGCAGCTTTATTGCGGCGGGCACAGATACGCAGTATTTT. V usage is TRBV7-9 and J usage is TRBJ2-3; D unresolved. The CDR3 covers 15 residues. Trimming left V 3 bases short and J 1 base short, with 11 bases between. Germline V gives CDR1 SEHNR, CDR2 FQNEAQ (reference sequence).

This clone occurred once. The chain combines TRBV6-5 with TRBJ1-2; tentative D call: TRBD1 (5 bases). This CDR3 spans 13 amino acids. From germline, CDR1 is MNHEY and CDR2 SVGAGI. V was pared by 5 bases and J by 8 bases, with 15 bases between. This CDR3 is CASSPTGGEGYTF. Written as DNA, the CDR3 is TGTGCCAGCAGTCCTACGGGGGGTGAAGGCTACACCTTC.

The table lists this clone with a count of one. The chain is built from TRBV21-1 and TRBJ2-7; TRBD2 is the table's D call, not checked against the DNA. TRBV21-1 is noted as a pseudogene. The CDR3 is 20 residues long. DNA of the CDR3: TGTGCCAGCAGCAAAGGGTCGGCTAGTTTAGGAGGGGATTATAATTACGAGCAGTACTTC. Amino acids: CASSKGSASLGGDYNYEQYF.

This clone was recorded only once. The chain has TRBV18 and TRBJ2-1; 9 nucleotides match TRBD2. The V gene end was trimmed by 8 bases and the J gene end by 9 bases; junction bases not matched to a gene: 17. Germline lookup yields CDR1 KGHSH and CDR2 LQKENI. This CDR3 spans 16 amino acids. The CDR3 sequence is CASTLTVASGISEQFF. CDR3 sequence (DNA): TGTGCCAGCACGCTAACGGTCGCTAGCGGGATATCTGAGCAGTTCTTC.

CDR3 DNA sequence: TGTGCCAGTGGCGGGACTAGCGGAGGAGAAAGCACAGATACGCAGTATTTT. Translation: CASGGTSGGESTDTQYF. This chain uses TRBV19 with TRBJ2-3; 11 bases are shared with TRBD2. V lost 8 bases, J lost 0 bases, and 10 bases stayed unmatched. Germline values: CDR1 LNHDA, CDR2 SQIVND (reference sequence). The CDR3 has 17 residues.

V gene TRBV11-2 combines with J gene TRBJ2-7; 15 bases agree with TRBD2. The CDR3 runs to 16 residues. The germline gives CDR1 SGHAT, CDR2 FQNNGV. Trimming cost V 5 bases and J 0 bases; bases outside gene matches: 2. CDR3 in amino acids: CASSAGLAGGSYEQYF. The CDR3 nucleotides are TGTGCCAGCAGCGCGGGACTAGCGGGAGGCTCCTACGAGCAGTACTTC.

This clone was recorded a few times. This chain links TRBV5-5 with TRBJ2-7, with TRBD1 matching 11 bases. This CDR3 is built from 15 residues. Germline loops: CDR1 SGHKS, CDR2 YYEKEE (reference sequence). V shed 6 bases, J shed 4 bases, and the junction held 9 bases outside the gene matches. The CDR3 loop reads CASTRTGGISYEQYF. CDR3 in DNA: TGTGCCAGCACCAGGACAGGGGGCATCTCGTACGAGCAGTACTTC.